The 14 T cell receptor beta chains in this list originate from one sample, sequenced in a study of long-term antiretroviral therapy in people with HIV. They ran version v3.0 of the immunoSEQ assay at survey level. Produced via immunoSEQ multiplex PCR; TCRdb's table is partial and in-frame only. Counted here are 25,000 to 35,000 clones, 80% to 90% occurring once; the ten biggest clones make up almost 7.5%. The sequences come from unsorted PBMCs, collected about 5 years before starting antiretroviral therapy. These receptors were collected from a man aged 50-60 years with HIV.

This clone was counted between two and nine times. The CDR3 sequence is CASSGSGQGNTEAFF. The DNA for the CDR3 is TGTGCCAGCAGCGGCTCGGGACAGGGGAACACTGAAGCTTTCTTT. This chain joins TRBV9 and TRBJ1-1, with 9 bases aligning to TRBD1. Trimming cost V 3 bases and J 1 base; bases outside gene matches: 4. Germline CDR1 SGDLS, CDR2 YYNGEE. The CDR3 consists of 15 residues.

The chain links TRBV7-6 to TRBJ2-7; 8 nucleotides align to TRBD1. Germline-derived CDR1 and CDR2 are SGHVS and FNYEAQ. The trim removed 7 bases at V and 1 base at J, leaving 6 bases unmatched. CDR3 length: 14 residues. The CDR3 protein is CASTLGQGSYEQYF. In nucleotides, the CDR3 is TGTGCCAGCACCCTAGGACAGGGTTCCTACGAGCAGTACTTC.

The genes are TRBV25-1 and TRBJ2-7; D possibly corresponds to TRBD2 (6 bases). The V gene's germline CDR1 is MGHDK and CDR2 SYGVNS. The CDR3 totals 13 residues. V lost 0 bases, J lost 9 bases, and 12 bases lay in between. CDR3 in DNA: TGTGCCAGCAGTGAATACAGTACGGGAGTGCAGTACTTC. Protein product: CASSEYSTGVQYF.

CDR3 in DNA: TGCGCCAGCAACCCGGGACAGGGGTCCTACGAGCAGTACTTC. Protein product: CASNPGQGSYEQYF. The gene calls are TRBV5-1 and TRBJ2-7; 10 bases map to TRBD1. Germline assignment: CDR1 SGHRS and CDR2 YFSETQ. J lost 1 base, V lost 6 bases, and 4 bases had no gene match. The CDR3 has 14 residues.

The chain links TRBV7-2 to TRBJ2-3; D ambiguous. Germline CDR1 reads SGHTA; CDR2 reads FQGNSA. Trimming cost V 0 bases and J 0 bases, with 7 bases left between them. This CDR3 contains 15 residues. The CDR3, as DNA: TGTGCCAGCAGCTTAGCCGAAGTTAGCACAGATACGCAGTATTTT. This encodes CASSLAEVSTDTQYF.

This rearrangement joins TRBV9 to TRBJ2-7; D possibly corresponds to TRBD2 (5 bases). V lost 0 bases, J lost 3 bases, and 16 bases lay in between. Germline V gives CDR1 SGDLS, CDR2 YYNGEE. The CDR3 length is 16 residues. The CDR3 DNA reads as TGTGCCAGCAGCGTAGGATTGGGAGCTGCGTACTACGAGCAGTACTTC. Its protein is CASSVGLGAAYYEQYF.

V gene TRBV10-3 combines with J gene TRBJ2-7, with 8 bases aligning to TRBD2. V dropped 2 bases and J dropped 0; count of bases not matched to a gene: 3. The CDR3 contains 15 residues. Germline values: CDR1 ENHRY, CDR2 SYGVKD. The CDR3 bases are TGTGCCATCAGTGAGGGTAGCGGGGCCTCCTACGAGCAGTACTTC. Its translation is CAISEGSGASYEQYF.

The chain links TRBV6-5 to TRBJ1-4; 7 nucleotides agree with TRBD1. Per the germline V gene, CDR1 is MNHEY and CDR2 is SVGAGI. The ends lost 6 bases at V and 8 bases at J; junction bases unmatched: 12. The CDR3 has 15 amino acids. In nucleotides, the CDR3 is TGTGCCAGCAGAAGACACTCCAGGGGGAAAGAAAAACTGTTTTTT. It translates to CASRRHSRGKEKLFF.

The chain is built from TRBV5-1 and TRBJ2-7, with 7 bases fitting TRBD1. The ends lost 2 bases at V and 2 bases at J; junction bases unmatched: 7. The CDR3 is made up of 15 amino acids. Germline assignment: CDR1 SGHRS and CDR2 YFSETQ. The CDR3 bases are TGCGCCAGCAGCTTACAACAGGGGCCGCCCTACGAGCAGTACTTC. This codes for CASSLQQGPPYEQYF. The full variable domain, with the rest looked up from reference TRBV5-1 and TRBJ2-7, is KAGVTQTPRYLIKTRGQQVTLSCSPISGHRSVSWYQQTPGQGLQFLFEYFSETQRNKGNFPGRFSGRQFSNSRSEMNVSTLELGDSALYLCASSLQQGPPYEQYFGPGTRLTVT.

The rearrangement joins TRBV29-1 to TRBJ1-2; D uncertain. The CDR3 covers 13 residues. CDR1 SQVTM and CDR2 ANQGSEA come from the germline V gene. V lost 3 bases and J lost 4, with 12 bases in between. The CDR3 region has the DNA TGCAGCGTTGATCCACACCCAGGCTATGGCTACACCTTC. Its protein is CSVDPHPGYGYTF.

CDR3 residues: CASSRDRDGGEKLFF. The DNA for the CDR3 is TGTGCCAGCAGCCGGGACAGGGACGGGGGTGAAAAACTGTTTTTT. V and J are TRBV7-9 and TRBJ1-4; 9 positions match TRBD1. Germline CDR1 SEHNR, CDR2 FQNEAQ (reference sequence). There are 15 residues in the CDR3. V lost 5 bases and J lost 7; bases outside the gene matches: 8.

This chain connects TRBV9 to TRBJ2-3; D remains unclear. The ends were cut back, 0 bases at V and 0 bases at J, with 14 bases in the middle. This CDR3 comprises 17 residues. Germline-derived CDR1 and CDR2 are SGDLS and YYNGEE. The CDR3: CASSVGPQRTSTDTQYF. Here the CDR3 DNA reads TGTGCCAGCAGCGTAGGTCCCCAGCGTACTAGCACAGATACGCAGTATTTT. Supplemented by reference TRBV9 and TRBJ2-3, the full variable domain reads DSGVTQTPKHLITATGQRVTLRCSPRSGDLSVYWYQQSLDQGLQFLIQYYNGEERAKGNILERFSAQQFPDLHSELNLSSLELGDSALYFCASSVGPQRTSTDTQYFGPGTRLTVL.

The CDR3 is CASSPNPGQGIYGYTF. CDR3 nucleotides: TGCGCCAGCAGCCCCAATCCGGGACAGGGTATCTATGGCTACACCTTC. The chain uses TRBV4-3 and TRBJ1-2, with TRBD1 matching 9 bases. V shed 4 bases and J 4 bases; nucleotides not matched to a gene: 10. This CDR3 comprises 16 residues. Looked up from germline, CDR1 is LGHNA and CDR2 is YSLEER.

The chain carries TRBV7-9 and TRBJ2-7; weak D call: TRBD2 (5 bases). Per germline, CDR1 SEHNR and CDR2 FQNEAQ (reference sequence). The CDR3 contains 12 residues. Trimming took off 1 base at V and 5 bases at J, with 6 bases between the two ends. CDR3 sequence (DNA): TGTGCCAGCAGCTTAGTCGGGAACGAGCAGTACTTC. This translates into CASSLVGNEQYF.